The 19 T cell receptor beta chains listed next were all sequenced from one sample in a study of blood T cell repertoires in COVID-19. The protocol was immunoSEQ multiplex PCR, while the TCRdb copy is restricted to in-frame clones and leaves out a portion. The sample contains roughly 290,000 clones, approximately 90% of which appear only once. The sequenced sample was peripheral blood. These receptors were obtained from a man under 40 with acute or convalescent COVID-19.

The chain couples TRBV5-4 to TRBJ2-3, with D maybe TRBD1 (5 bases). The CDR3 is made up of 16 amino acids. V was shortened by 0 bases and J by 6 bases, with 17 bases between the two germline ends. The germline V gene encodes CDR1 SGHNT and CDR2 YYREEE (reference sequence). CDR3 nucleotide sequence: TGTGCCAGCAGCTTGGGCAAAACAGGTGCAATGGATACGCAGTATTTT. Encoded protein: CASSLGKTGAMDTQYF.

J is TRBJ1-2 and V is TRBV6-5; a possible D gene is TRBD1 (5 bases). V was trimmed by 2 bases and J by 7 bases, leaving 14 bases between them. The CDR3 totals 14 residues. Germline assignment: CDR1 MNHEY and CDR2 SVGAGI. As DNA, the CDR3 is TGTGCCAGCAGTTACCAAGGGGTTTATAGTGGCTACACCTTC. Protein sequence: CASSYQGVYSGYTF.

This rearrangement joins TRBV7-8 to TRBJ2-7; 15 nucleotides match TRBD2. CDR1 and CDR2 from the germline V gene are SGHVS and FQNEAQ. J was trimmed by 0 bases and V by 5 bases; bases with no gene match: 8. The CDR3 has 18 residues. CDR3: CASSRGLAGGTNSYEQYF. CDR3 in DNA: TGTGCCAGCAGCCGGGGACTAGCGGGAGGAACAAACTCCTACGAGCAGTACTTC.

This clone has a single count. CDR3 nucleotides: TGTGCCAGCGCCCAGACATTTGGTAATTCACCCCTCCACTTT. Amino acid sequence: CASAQTFGNSPLHF. The V gene is TRBV5-5, the J gene TRBJ1-6; D is undetermined. The V end was cut by 7 bases, the J end by 6 bases, with 14 bases between. This CDR3 is 14 amino acids long. Looked up from germline, CDR1 is SGHKS and CDR2 is YYEKEE (reference sequence).

The chain uses TRBV20-1 and TRBJ1-1; D is uncertain. The CDR3 runs 11 residues. V was pared by 2 bases and J by 7 bases, with 8 bases between. Germline V gene lookup returns CDR1 DFQATT and CDR2 SNEGSKA (reference sequence). CDR3: CSARQNLEAFF. The CDR3 DNA follows: TGCAGTGCTAGACAGAACCTTGAAGCTTTCTTT.

The CDR3 here is CASSSGNTGELFF. The CDR3 DNA follows: TGTGCCAGTTCTAGCGGGAACACCGGGGAGCTGTTTTTT. This rearrangement joins TRBV6-5 to TRBJ2-2; 7 bases fit TRBD2. Germline V gene sequence: CDR1 MNHEY, CDR2 SVGAGI. This CDR3 is 13 amino acids long. After removal of 9 bases from V and 1 base from J, the junction contained 2 bases not matched to a gene.

This sequence joins TRBV3-1 (or the pseudogene TRBV3-2) and TRBJ1-2, with 7 bases lining up with TRBD1. Germline loops: CDR1 LGHDT, CDR2 YNNKEL (reference sequence). Unmatched junction bases numbered 6, after V lost 3 bases and J lost 2 bases. This CDR3 has 15 residues. The chain's CDR3 is CASSQLTGSNYGYTF. For the CDR3, the DNA is TGTGCCAGCAGCCAGTTGACAGGGTCCAACTATGGCTACACCTTC.

V gene TRBV6-5 combines with J gene TRBJ2-6; TRBD2 might be the D (6 bases). Germline loops: CDR1 MNHEY, CDR2 SVGAGI. The CDR3 loop spans 15 amino acids. The V end was cut by 8 bases, the J end by 2 bases, with 13 bases between. In nucleotides, the CDR3 is TGTGCCAGCCGGCGGGAAAGCGCTGGGGCCAACGTCCTGACTTTC. The encoded protein is CASRRESAGANVLTF.

CDR3 sequence reads: CASSFGGGASEQFF. The CDR3 coding sequence is TGTGCCAGCAGTTTCGGCGGGGGGGCGAGTGAGCAGTTCTTC. The V gene is TRBV6-5, the J gene TRBJ2-1; TRBD2 aligns across 9 bases. This CDR3 has 14 residues. J was trimmed by 9 bases and V by 4 bases; bases with no gene match: 7. Per the germline V gene, CDR1 is MNHEY and CDR2 is SVGAGI.

As to this clone: The same CDR3 also results from other DNA sequences found in this sample. The V call is TRBV12-3 or TRBV12-4, the J call TRBJ1-5, with a tentative D call TRBD1 (6 bases). CDR3 length: 13 residues. Deletions cut 3 bases from V and 7 bases from J, with 10 bases between. The DNA for the CDR3 is TGTGCCAGCAGTTTTTCAGGGGCCCAGCCCCAGCATTTT. It is translated as CASSFSGAQPQHF.

The V and J genes are TRBV18 and TRBJ2-7; TRBD1 might be the D (5 bases). Germline assignment: CDR1 KGHSH and CDR2 LQKENI. The germline V and J ends were trimmed by 3 bases and 2 bases, with 11 bases remaining between them. The CDR3 loop spans 14 amino acids. Here the CDR3 reads CASSPKGPTYEQYF. CDR3 DNA sequence: TGTGCCAGCTCACCGAAGGGGCCCACCTACGAGCAGTACTTC.

In the case of this clone: The junction departs from germline at one end; a sequencing error may be responsible. This sequence joins TRBV7-7 and TRBJ1-1; no clear D. The CDR3 has 13 residues. Germline CDR1 and CDR2: SSHAT and FNYEAQ (reference sequence). The CDR3 DNA reads as TGTGCTAGCAGCTTAGCTCTCAGCACTGAAGCTTTCTTT. It yields the protein CASSLALSTEAFF.

This clone was seen only a few times. This sequence joins TRBV5-1 and TRBJ1-2; D possibly corresponds to TRBD1 (5 bases). This CDR3 contains 13 residues. The V gene lost 0 bases and the J gene lost 4 bases, with 7 bases spanning the gap. Germline CDR1 SGHRS, CDR2 YFSETQ. The CDR3 spells CASSLGGTYGYTF. Written as DNA, the CDR3 is TGCGCCAGCAGCTTGGGGGGCACCTATGGCTACACCTTC.

This clone was seen just once. The chain joins TRBV29-1 to TRBJ2-7, with 11 bases aligning to TRBD2. The germline V gene has CDR1 SQVTM and CDR2 ANQGSEA. The CDR3 length is 15 residues. Germline trimming cut 7 bases from V and 1 base from J; bases unmatched to any gene: 9. CDR3 DNA sequence: TGCAGCGCTGCAGTCGGGACTAGCGGATCCTACGAGCAGTACTTC. Protein sequence: CSAAVGTSGSYEQYF.

The chain couples TRBV3-1 (or the pseudogene TRBV3-2) to TRBJ2-1, with D maybe TRBD2 (7 bases). Per germline, CDR1 LGHDT and CDR2 YNNKEL (reference sequence). Trimming cost V 2 bases and J 5 bases, with 19 bases left between them. The CDR3 loop spans 17 amino acids. The CDR3 sequence: CASSQTTSPRGNNEQFF. The DNA for the CDR3 is TGTGCCAGCAGCCAAACGACTAGCCCGAGGGGGAACAATGAGCAGTTCTTC.

This chain connects TRBV23-1 to TRBJ1-1, with D unclear. TRBV23-1 is an ORF, and what it does is uncertain. The CDR3 extends over 15 amino acids. Trimming removed 2 bases from V and 7 bases from J, with 17 bases in between. The CDR3 region has the DNA TGCGCCAGCAGTCAAGAATTCTTATCGGAGCTTGAAGCTTTCTTT. Translated: CASSQEFLSELEAFF.

This clone was found once. The chain joins TRBV4-1 to TRBJ1-2; unclear D gene. CDR3 length equals 15 residues. The V gene's germline CDR1 is MGHRA and CDR2 YSYEKL. The V and J ends lost 2 bases and 2 bases respectively, with 12 bases between them. The CDR3 is CASSQLPGVNYGYTF. In nucleotides, the CDR3 is TGCGCCAGCAGCCAACTTCCGGGAGTCAACTATGGCTACACCTTC.

The rearrangement links TRBV2 to TRBJ2-3, with 15 bases that match TRBD2. Per germline, CDR1 SNHLY and CDR2 FYNNEI. The CDR3 is 22 residues long. V dropped 8 bases and J dropped 4; count of bases not matched to a gene: 25. CDR3 nucleotides: TGTGCCAGCCGATATCGTGATCCGGGACTAGCGGGAGGCCCTCTGACGTCAGATACGCAGTATTTT. It yields the protein CASRYRDPGLAGGPLTSDTQYF.

The V and J genes are TRBV7-2 and TRBJ2-6; D perhaps matches TRBD2 (7 bases). Trimming left V 2 bases short and J 0 bases short, with 14 bases between. The germline V gene encodes CDR1 SGHTA and CDR2 FQGNSA. The CDR3 loop spans 18 amino acids. DNA of the CDR3: TGTGCCAGCAGCTTACGAGGCGGGGGCACCTCTGGGGCCAACGTCCTGACTTTC. Its protein product is CASSLRGGGTSGANVLTF.